This is a list of T cell receptor beta chains from one sample in a study of regulatory T cells in long-lasting Graves disease. TCRdb reprocessed the multiplex PCR reads via MiXCR and lists one record per CDR3 protein. The table has 700,000 or so distinct CDR3 sequences, approximately 31% seen once. Here the sequenced sample was peripheral blood mononuclear cells (PBMCs), taken when the disease was refractory, from a patient treated with antithyroid drugs. The origin of the receptors is a female donor with Graves disease. Both conserved end residues are part of each CDR3. A D gene is named only where the DNA matches it firmly. Clone size is stated in some rows and not others, as once, few, many or a class when expanded.

len	d_gene	v_gene	j_gene	abundance	CDR3nt	CDR3aa
14	TRBD1	TRBV6-1	TRBJ1-5	.	TGTGCCAGCCAGGGGGCCAGGAGCAATCAGCCCCAGCATTTT	CASQGARSNQPQHF
15	.	TRBV5-1	TRBJ1-2	few	TGCGCCAGCAGCGTGGGGACGGCCCAAGCGAGTGGCTACACCTTC	CASSVGTAQASGYTF
18	TRBD1	TRBV4-1	TRBJ1-5	few	TGCGCCAGCAGCCAAGGTGTACAGGGGCTTAGGCGGAATCAGCCCCAGCATTTT	CASSQGVQGLRRNQPQHF
14	.	TRBV28	TRBJ1-5	.	TGTGCCAGCAGTTTAGGGTTAGCGGCTCAGCCCCAGCATTTT	CASSLGLAAQPQHF
14	TRBD1	TRBV29-1	TRBJ1-1	.	TGCAGCGTAGGACAGGGGGCTTTGAACACTGAAGCTTTCTTT	CSVGQGALNTEAFF
14	.	TRBV7-9	TRBJ1-6	few	TGTGCCAGCAGCTTCGGGCAGGGGCGATCACCCCTCCACTTT	CASSFGQGRSPLHF
13	.	TRBV15	TRBJ2-7	.	TGTGCCACCAGCAGAGGGACAGCAAGCGAGCAGTACTTC	CATSRGTASEQYF
15	TRBD1	TRBV6-1	TRBJ2-5	many	TGTGCCAGCAGTGCACAGGGGTCCAGACAAGAGACCCAGTACTTC	CASSAQGSRQETQYF
15	TRBD1	TRBV20-1	TRBJ1-1	.	TGCAGTGCTAGATCCCGGGACAGGGGAGGCACTGAAGCTTTCTTT	CSARSRDRGGTEAFF
15	TRBD1	TRBV2	TRBJ2-3	.	TGTGCCAGCAGTTCCGGGACAGGGGGAACAGATACGCAGTATTTT	CASSSGTGGTDTQYF
14	TRBD1	TRBV7-6	TRBJ2-7	.	TGTGCCAGCAGCTCGGGGGACAGGTCCTACGAGCAGTACTTC	CASSSGDRSYEQYF
13	.	TRBV6-1	TRBJ1-1	many	TGTGCCAGCAGTGCCCACTTGAACACTGAAGCTTTCTTT	CASSAHLNTEAFF
18	TRBD2	TRBV4-1	TRBJ2-5	.	TGCGCCAGCAGCCAAGGACTAGCGTCACTCCCTGAGGTGGAGACCCAGTACTTC	CASSQGLASLPEVETQYF
14	TRBD1	TRBV7-9	TRBJ1-2	.	TGTGCCAGCAGCTTATCCCTACAGGGGGGAGGCTACACCTTC	CASSLSLQGGGYTF
12	.	TRBV20-1	TRBJ2-7	.	TGCAGTGCTAGAGAGGGGAGGTACGAGCAGTACTTC	CSAREGRYEQYF
15	.	TRBV28	TRBJ1-1	many	TGTGCCAGCAGTTCTCTGAGGGGGAAGAACACTGAAGCTTTCTTT	CASSSLRGKNTEAFF
15	TRBD1	TRBV5-6	TRBJ1-5	once	TGTGCCAGCAGCTTCGGACAGGGGTTTGGTCAGCCCCAGCATTTT	CASSFGQGFGQPQHF
13	.	TRBV3-1	TRBJ2-7	.	TGTGCCAGCAGCCAAGTAAGGGCTGGCGAGCAGTACTTC	CASSQVRAGEQYF
16	TRBD1	TRBV4-1	TRBJ1-2	.	TGCGCCAGCAGCCAGGGGTTTGGGACAGGGGTCAGTGGCTACACCTTC	CASSQGFGTGVSGYTF
15	.	TRBV5-5	TRBJ1-1	few	TGTGCCAGCAGCCTAATCACAGGTTTAAACACTGAAGCTTTCTTT	CASSLITGLNTEAFF
16	.	TRBV20-1	TRBJ2-6	few	TGCAGTGCTAGAGATACTCGGACCTCTGGGGCCAACGTCCTGACTTTC	CSARDTRTSGANVLTF
16	TRBD1	TRBV28	TRBJ2-2	many	TGTGCCAGCAGTTTGCTGACAGGGGGTGACACCGGGGAGCTGTTTTTT	CASSLLTGGDTGELFF
16	TRBD1	TRBV4-1	TRBJ1-2	.	TGCGCCAGCAGCCCAACGCCGGGACAGGCAAACTATGGCTACACCTTC	CASSPTPGQANYGYTF
15	.	TRBV4-1	TRBJ1-2	.	TGCGCCAGCAGCCAAGATCTTCCAGGGGCGGCTGGCTACACCTTC	CASSQDLPGAAGYTF
13	TRBD2	TRBV7-9	TRBJ2-5	.	TGTGCCAGCAGCAAGACTAGCTACGAGACCCAGTACTTC	CASSKTSYETQYF
15	.	TRBV29-1	TRBJ1-4	.	TGCAGCGTTGAAGATCGCCGAGGGGGGGGAGAAAAACTGTTTTTT	CSVEDRRGGGEKLFF
14	.	TRBV6-1	TRBJ1-1	.	TGTGCCAGCAGTACGGGGGCCAGGAACACTGAAGCTTTCTTT	CASSTGARNTEAFF
20	TRBD2	TRBV6-2/TRBV6-3	TRBJ2-5	few	TGTGCCAGCAGTTACGAGGTTTCCATTACAGAAGCGGGACTTCAAGAGACCCAGTACTTC	CASSYEVSITEAGLQETQYF
15	TRBD2	TRBV4-1	TRBJ2-7	.	TGCGCCAGCAGCCAAACTAGCGGGAGCTCCTACGAGCAGTACTTC	CASSQTSGSSYEQYF
14	.	TRBV6-2/TRBV6-3	TRBJ1-2	few	TGTGCCAGCAGTTACAGTCAGGTTTCGAGAGGCTACACCTTC	CASSYSQVSRGYTF
17	TRBD2	TRBV3-1	TRBJ2-1	few	TGTGCCAGCAGCCAAGTCGTTAGCGGGAGCTCCTACAATGAGCAGTTCTTC	CASSQVVSGSSYNEQFF
14	TRBD1	TRBV28	TRBJ1-1	many	TGTGCCAGCAGTTTACACAGGGGGAACACTGAAGCTTTCTTT	CASSLHRGNTEAFF
12	.	TRBV7-2	TRBJ1-1	.	TGTGCCAGCAGCTACGGGAACACTGGAGCTTTCTTT	CASSYGNTGAFF
15	.	TRBV5-1	TRBJ2-6	.	TGCGCCAGCAGCGTGCAGGGCACTGGGGCCAACGTCCTGACTTTC	CASSVQGTGANVLTF
15	.	TRBV10-3	TRBJ1-4	few	TGTGCCATCAGTGAAGGTGGGAAACCGAATGAAAAACTGTTTTTT	CAISEGGKPNEKLFF
14	.	TRBV11-2	TRBJ1-5	many	TGTGCCAGCAGCTTAGACGTGACCGGCCAGCCCCAGCATTTT	CASSLDVTGQPQHF
13	.	TRBV20-1	TRBJ2-5	.	TGCAGTGCTAGAGATGTGACACAAGAGACCCAGTACTTC	CSARDVTQETQYF
12	.	TRBV27	TRBJ1-6	few	TGTGCCAGCAGGGCCCTATATTCACCCCTCCACTTT	CASRALYSPLHF
15	.	TRBV29-1	TRBJ1-1	.	TGCAGCGTTAGGGACTTAGGGAGCAGGAACACTGAAGCTTTCTTT	CSVRDLGSRNTEAFF
14	.	TRBV12-3/TRBV12-4	TRBJ1-2	many	TGTGCCAGCAGTTTTAGGTCAATAAACTATGGCTACACCTTC	CASSFRSINYGYTF
11	.	TRBV30	TRBJ1-1	.	TGTGCCTGGATCTCTTTCACTGAAGCTTTCTTT	CAWISFTEAFF
15	TRBD2	TRBV3-1	TRBJ2-7	.	TGTGCCAGCAGCCAAACTAGCGGGCTCTCCTACGAGCAGTACTTC	CASSQTSGLSYEQYF
14	.	TRBV19	TRBJ1-1	.	TGTGCCAGTAAATTCGAGGGGCGGGACACTGAAGCTTTCTTT	CASKFEGRDTEAFF
14	.	TRBV30	TRBJ1-6	.	TGTGCCTGGGGCACGTGGGGTGATAATTCACCCCTCCACTTT	CAWGTWGDNSPLHF
15	.	TRBV7-9	TRBJ1-1	few	TGTGCCAGCAGCTTAATCTCAGGGCCGAACACTGAAGCTTTCTTT	CASSLISGPNTEAFF
13	.	TRBV7-2	TRBJ1-5	once	TGTGCCAGCAGCCCCGAGCCAGGGAATCCCCAGCATTTT	CASSPEPGNPQHF
15	.	TRBV27	TRBJ1-1	.	TGTGCCAGCAGTTTATATGGGGGCGCGGGCACTGAAGCTTTCTTT	CASSLYGGAGTEAFF
15	TRBD2	TRBV20-1	TRBJ2-3	few	TGCAGTGCTTCCCCGGGGAGCGGGAGTATAGATACGCAGTATTTT	CSASPGSGSIDTQYF
19	TRBD2	TRBV28	TRBJ2-6	.	TGTGCCAGCTCCGAAATCAAACGGGGGGGCAATACTGGGGCCAACGTCCTGACTTTC	CASSEIKRGGNTGANVLTF
15	.	TRBV6-1	TRBJ2-7	.	TGTGCCAGCAGTGAAGCTGCCGGGAGTGGGTACGAGCAGTACTTC	CASSEAAGSGYEQYF
18	TRBD1	TRBV7-9	TRBJ1-1	once	TGTGCCAGCAGGTCCTACAGGGGGTCTTACAGTGGGAACACTGAAGCTTTCTTT	CASRSYRGSYSGNTEAFF